This T cell receptor beta chain originates from a study of T cell responses to AZD1222 COVID-19 vaccine. Measured with immunoSEQ multiplex PCR; TCRdb has only the in-frame clones, and not every one. This table has some 150,000 clones, about 90% appearing once. This clone appeared a single time. Its cognate antigen is unknown. The study, taken as a whole, reports: Baseline testing showed seropositivity in only 5 or 6 AZD1222 recipients.

V lost 3 bases to trimming and J lost 7 bases, with 6 bases between them. The CDR3 loop spans 11 amino acids. Germline-derived CDR1 and CDR2 are GTSNPN and SVGIG (reference sequence). The sample was peripheral blood, taken 28 days after the second dose of the MenACWY control vaccine. The J gene is TRBJ1-4, the V gene TRBV30; D not certain. This clonotype was obtained from an adult who received the MenACWY meningococcal vaccine as a control. As DNA, the CDR3 is TGTGCCTGGAGCGCATCTGAAAAACTGTTTTTT. This translates into CAWSASEKLFF.